This TCR beta chain was observed in a study of cytomegalovirus exposure and HLA in healthy donors. Study results and caveats: In an earlier analysis, about 87% or about 30%: the productive usage of most TCR beta V segments.

Details on this clone: No antigen is known for it.

From germline, CDR1 is SNHLY and CDR2 FYNNEI. The CDR3 spans 16 residues. Trimming at V came to 8 bases and at J to 1 base, leaving 11 bases not matched to a gene. PCR used 60 Vbeta primers and 13 Jbeta primers. The method was immunoSEQ multiplex PCR; TCRdb's version includes in-frame clones alone and lacks a portion of them. The sample records around 110,000 clones, over 80% being singletons. Regarding donors, all were healthy bone marrow donors. The chain has TRBV2 and TRBJ2-3; TRBD1 agrees at 8 bases. This sequence originates from a young man in good health and CMV-seronegative. Sequencing was done on a sample of PBMCs. The CDR3 sequence is CASPRGQGGGTDTQYF. The CDR3 nucleotides are TGTGCCAGCCCTCGCGGACAGGGCGGGGGCACAGATACGCAGTATTTT.